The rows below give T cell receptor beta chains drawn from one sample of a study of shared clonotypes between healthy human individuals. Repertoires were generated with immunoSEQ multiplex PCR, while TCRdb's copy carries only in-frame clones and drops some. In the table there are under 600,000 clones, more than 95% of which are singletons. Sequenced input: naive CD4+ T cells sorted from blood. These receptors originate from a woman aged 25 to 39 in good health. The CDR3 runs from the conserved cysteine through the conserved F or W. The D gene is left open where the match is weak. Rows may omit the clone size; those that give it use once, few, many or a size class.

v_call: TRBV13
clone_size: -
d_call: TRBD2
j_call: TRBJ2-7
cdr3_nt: TGTGCCAGCAGCCGGGGGGGATCCCGCTACGAGCAGTACTTC
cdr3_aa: CASSRGGSRYEQYF

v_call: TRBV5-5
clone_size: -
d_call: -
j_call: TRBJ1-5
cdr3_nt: TGTGCCAGCAGCTTGGTAGGTAGCAATCAGCCCCAGCATTTT
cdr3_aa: CASSLVGSNQPQHF

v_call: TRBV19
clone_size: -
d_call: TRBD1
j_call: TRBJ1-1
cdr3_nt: TGTGCCAGTAGTCCACCGGGACAGGGGCCTGGGGCTTTCTTT
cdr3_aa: CASSPPGQGPGAFF

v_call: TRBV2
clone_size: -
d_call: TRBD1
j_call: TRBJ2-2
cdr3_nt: TGTGCCAGCGCCACAGGGGTAACCGGGGAGCTGTTTTTT
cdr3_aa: CASATGVTGELFF

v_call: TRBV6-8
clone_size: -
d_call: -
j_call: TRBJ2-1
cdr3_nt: TGTGCCAGCAGTAGGCCGGGAACCCACAATGAGCAGTTCTTC
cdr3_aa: CASSRPGTHNEQFF

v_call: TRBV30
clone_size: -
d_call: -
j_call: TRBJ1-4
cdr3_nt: TGTGCCTGGAGTGTGGGGGGGGCTAATGAAAAACTGTTTTTT
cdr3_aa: CAWSVGGANEKLFF

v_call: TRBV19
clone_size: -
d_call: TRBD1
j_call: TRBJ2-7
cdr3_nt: TGTGCCAGTAGTGGGACAGGGGGTTCCTACGAGCAGTACTTC
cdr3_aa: CASSGTGGSYEQYF

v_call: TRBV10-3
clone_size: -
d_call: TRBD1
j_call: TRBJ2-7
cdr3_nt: TGTGCCATCAGTGTTGATAGGGACAGGGGCTCCTACGAGCAGTACTTC
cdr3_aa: CAISVDRDRGSYEQYF

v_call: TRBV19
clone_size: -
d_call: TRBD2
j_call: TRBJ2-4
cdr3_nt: TGTGCCAGTAGTATGTCGAGCGGGGGGACCAAAAACATTCAGTACTTC
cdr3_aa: CASSMSSGGTKNIQYF

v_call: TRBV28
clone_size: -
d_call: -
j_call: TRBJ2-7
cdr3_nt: TGTGCCAGCAGTTTTGGGGGAAGCTCCTACGAGCAGTACTTC
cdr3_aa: CASSFGGSSYEQYF

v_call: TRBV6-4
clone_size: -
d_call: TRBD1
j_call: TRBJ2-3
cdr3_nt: TGTGCCAGCTCCCAGACAGGGTTCGGAACAGATACGCAGTATTTT
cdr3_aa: CASSQTGFGTDTQYF

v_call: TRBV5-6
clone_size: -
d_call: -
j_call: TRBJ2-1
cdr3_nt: TGTGCCAGCAGCTTGACCGCGGGTGAGCAGTTCTTC
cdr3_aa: CASSLTAGEQFF

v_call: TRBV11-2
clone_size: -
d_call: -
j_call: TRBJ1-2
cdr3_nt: TGTGCCAGCAGCTTACCGGCAGCTCCTAACTATGGCTACACCTTC
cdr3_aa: CASSLPAAPNYGYTF

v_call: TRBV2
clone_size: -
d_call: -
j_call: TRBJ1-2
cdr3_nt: TGTGCCAGCAGTGCCGGTGGGGACTATGGCTACACCTTC
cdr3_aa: CASSAGGDYGYTF

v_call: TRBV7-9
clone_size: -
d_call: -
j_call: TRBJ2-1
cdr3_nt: TGTGCCAGCAGCCCCAGTCGTAGTGGCAATGAGCAGTTCTTC
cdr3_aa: CASSPSRSGNEQFF

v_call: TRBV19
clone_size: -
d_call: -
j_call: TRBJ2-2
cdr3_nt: TGTGCCAGTAGTATAGGGGGGGCTGGAGACACCGGGGAGCTGTTTTTT
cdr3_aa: CASSIGGAGDTGELFF

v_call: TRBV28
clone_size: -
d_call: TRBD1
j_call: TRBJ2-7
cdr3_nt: TGTGCCGCCGGACAGGGCCAATACGAGCAGTACTTC
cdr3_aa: CAAGQGQYEQYF

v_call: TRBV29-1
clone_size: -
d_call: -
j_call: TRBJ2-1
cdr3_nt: TGCAGCGTCCAGAGCTCCTACAATGAGCAGTTCTTC
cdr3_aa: CSVQSSYNEQFF

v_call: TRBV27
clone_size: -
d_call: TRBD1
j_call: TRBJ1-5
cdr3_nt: TGTGCCAGCAGTTTATCCACGGGACAGCTCAATCAGCCCCAGCATTTT
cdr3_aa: CASSLSTGQLNQPQHF

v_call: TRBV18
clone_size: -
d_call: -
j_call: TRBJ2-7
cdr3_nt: TGTGCCAGCTCACCCCCGGGGCACTCAACAAAAACCGAGCAGTACTTC
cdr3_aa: CASSPPGHSTKTEQYF

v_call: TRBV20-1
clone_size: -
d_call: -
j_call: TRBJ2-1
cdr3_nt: TGCAGTGCCCCCTATCGGAATGAGCAGTTCTTC
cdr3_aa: CSAPYRNEQFF

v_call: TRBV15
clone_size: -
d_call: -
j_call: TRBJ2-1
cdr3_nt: TGTGCCACCAGCAGAAACAATGAGCAGTTCTTC
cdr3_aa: CATSRNNEQFF

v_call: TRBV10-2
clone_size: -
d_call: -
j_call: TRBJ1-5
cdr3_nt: TGCGCCAGCGGCCTCGGACAGAACAATCAGCCCCAGCATTTT
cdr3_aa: CASGLGQNNQPQHF

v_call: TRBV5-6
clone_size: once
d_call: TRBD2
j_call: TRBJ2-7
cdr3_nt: TGTGCCAGCAGCGGGACTAGCGGATTTTACGAGCAGTACTTC
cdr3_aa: CASSGTSGFYEQYF

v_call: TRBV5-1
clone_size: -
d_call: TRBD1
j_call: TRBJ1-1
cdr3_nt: TGCGCCAGCAGCTTGCGGACAGGGGGCTATAACACTGAAGCTTTCTTT
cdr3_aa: CASSLRTGGYNTEAFF

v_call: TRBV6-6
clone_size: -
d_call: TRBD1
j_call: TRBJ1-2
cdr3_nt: TGTGCCAGCAGCCAGGGGGCGCGGGGCTACACCTTC
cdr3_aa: CASSQGARGYTF

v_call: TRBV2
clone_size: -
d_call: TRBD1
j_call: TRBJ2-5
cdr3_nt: TGTGCCAGCAGCTGGACCCGGGACAGGGATAAGACCCAGTACTTC
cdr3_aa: CASSWTRDRDKTQYF

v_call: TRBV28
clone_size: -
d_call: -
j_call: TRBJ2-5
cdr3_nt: TGTGCCAGCCTACCTGGGGGCGTGGAGACCCAGTACTTC
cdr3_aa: CASLPGGVETQYF

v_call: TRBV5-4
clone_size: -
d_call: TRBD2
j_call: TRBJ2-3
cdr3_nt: TGTGCCATTCCGTCCAGGAGTGGAGAATGGGGGAGGGAGGGCACAGATACGCAGTATTTT
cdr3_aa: CAIPSRSGEWGREGTDTQYF

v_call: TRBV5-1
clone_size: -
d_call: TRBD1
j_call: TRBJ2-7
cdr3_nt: TGCGCCAGCAGATTTGGGACAGGGGCTACCTACGAGCAGTACTTC
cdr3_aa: CASRFGTGATYEQYF

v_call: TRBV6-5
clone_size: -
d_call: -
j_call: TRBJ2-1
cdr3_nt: TGTGCCAGCAGCCGGGGCGGCGGGAAGAGAAATGAGCAGTTCTTC
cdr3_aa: CASSRGGGKRNEQFF

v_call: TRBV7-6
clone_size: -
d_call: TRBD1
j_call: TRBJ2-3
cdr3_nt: TGTGCCAGCAGCAAGGGACAGGGGGACGCAGATACGCAGTATTTT
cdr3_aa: CASSKGQGDADTQYF

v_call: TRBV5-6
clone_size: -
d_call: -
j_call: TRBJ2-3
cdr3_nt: TGTGCCAGCAGCTTGCGGGCGCTCATCGGCACAGATACGCAGTATTTT
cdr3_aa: CASSLRALIGTDTQYF